Reported below is one TCR beta chain. This entry belongs to a study of T cell changes during pregnancy in multiple sclerosis. The germline V gene encodes CDR1 KGHSY and CDR2 FQNENV. The ends were cut back, 2 bases at V and 4 bases at J, with 8 bases in the middle. The CDR3 has 13 residues. Repertoires were generated with immunoSEQ multiplex PCR, while TCRdb's copy carries only in-frame clones and drops some. This sample has 65,000 to 80,000 clones, with around nine tenths found just once. This receptor was obtained from a female donor with multiple sclerosis, enrolled in a pregnancy study. This rearrangement joins TRBV16 to TRBJ1-2; D remains ambiguous. The material was CD4+ T cells from peripheral blood mononuclear cells, obtained before pregnancy. The CDR3 region is CASSQAIVYGYTF. The CDR3, as DNA: TGTGCCAGCAGCCAAGCGATCGTCTATGGCTACACCTTC.